The rows below give T cell receptor beta chains drawn from one sample of a study of blood T cell repertoires in COVID-19. Produced via immunoSEQ multiplex PCR; TCRdb's table is partial and in-frame only. The sample records about 170,000 clones, 70% to 90% being singletons. Sample: peripheral blood. These receptors were obtained from a man in his fifties or sixties who had recovered from COVID-19. Both conserved end residues are part of each CDR3. A D gene is named only where the DNA matches it firmly. Size values are once, few and many counts, or a class for expanded clones, and some rows have none.

.	TRBD1	TRBJ2-1	TRBV6-6	CASSSHRGKGDNEQFF	TGTGCCAGCAGTTCACACAGGGGGAAGGGAGACAATGAGCAGTTCTTC
.	TRBD2	TRBJ2-1	TRBV27	CASSPYTASGGYNEQFF	TGTGCCAGCAGTCCCTATACGGCTAGCGGGGGCTACAATGAGCAGTTCTTC
.	TRBD1	TRBJ1-4	TRBV19	CAVRGRGDEKLFF	TGTGCCGTACGGGGCAGGGGGGATGAAAAACTGTTTTTT
.	TRBD1	TRBJ2-7	TRBV2	CASHPGQGDEQYF	TGTGCCAGCCACCCGGGACAGGGGGACGAGCAGTACTTC
.	.	TRBJ1-5	TRBV9	CASSAGGQPQHF	TGTGCCAGCAGCGCGGGTGGTCAGCCCCAGCATTTT
.	TRBD1	TRBJ2-5	TRBV11-1	CASSERGGPETQYF	TGTGCCAGCAGCGAGCGAGGGGGCCCAGAGACCCAGTACTTC
.	TRBD1	TRBJ2-3	TRBV19	CASSMTGTATTDTQYF	TGTGCCAGTAGTATGACCGGGACAGCGACCACAGATACGCAGTATTTT
once	.	TRBJ1-5	TRBV5-8	CASSLGEGSYSNQPQHF	TGTGCCAGCAGCTTGGGAGAGGGAAGTTATAGCAATCAGCCCCAGCATTTT
.	TRBD1	TRBJ1-1	TRBV18	CASSPPAGGYTEAFF	TGTGCCAGCTCACCACCGGCAGGGGGCTACACTGAAGCTTTCTTT
few	.	TRBJ1-2	TRBV19	CASNLRVTSHYGYTF	TGTGCCAGTAATCTTCGGGTCACTAGTCACTATGGCTACACCTTC
.	TRBD1	TRBJ2-5	TRBV5-1	CASSFGQADKTQYF	TGCGCCAGCAGCTTCGGACAGGCCGATAAGACCCAGTACTTC
.	.	TRBJ1-1	TRBV5-4	CASSPGGGGDTEAFF	TGTGCCAGCAGCCCCGGCGGGGGGGGTGACACTGAAGCTTTCTTT
.	.	TRBJ2-2	TRBV10-3	CAISESIQAVSGELFF	TGTGCCATCAGTGAGTCGATTCAAGCGGTGTCCGGGGAGCTGTTTTTT
.	TRBD1	TRBJ2-5	TRBV4-3	CASSQELGTGQETQYF	TGCGCCAGCAGCCAAGAACTTGGGACAGGCCAAGAGACCCAGTACTTC
.	.	TRBJ1-1	TRBV20-1	CSASAVWEAIF	TGCAGTGCAAGCGCCGTGTGGGAGGCGATTTTT
.	.	TRBJ1-2	TRBV7-2	CASSGGWNNYGYTF	TGTGCCAGCAGCGGGGGGTGGAACAACTATGGCTACACCTTC
.	.	TRBJ2-2	TRBV27	CASRIQGAITGELFF	TGTGCCAGCAGGATACAGGGAGCAATCACCGGGGAGCTGTTTTTT
few	.	TRBJ1-1	TRBV18	CASSRGDGTEAFF	TGTGCCAGCTCCCGGGGGGACGGCACTGAAGCTTTCTTT
few	.	TRBJ2-3	TRBV19	CASSNTLAQYF	TGTGCCAGTAGTAACACGCTGGCGCAGTATTTT
.	TRBD1	TRBJ2-7	TRBV10-1	CARQTSGQHRFTHEQYF	TGCGCCAGGCAAACTTCGGGACAGCATCGTTTTACCCACGAGCAGTACTTC
few	.	TRBJ2-1	TRBV12-5	CASGLTELEQFF	TGTGCTAGTGGTTTGACCGAGCTTGAGCAGTTCTTC
few	.	TRBJ2-1	TRBV9	CASSVDGAYNEQFF	TGTGCCAGCAGCGTAGACGGAGCCTACAATGAGCAGTTCTTC
.	.	TRBJ2-3	TRBV11-2	CASSLGGLFTDTQYF	TGTGCCAGCAGCTTAGGGGGACTCTTCACAGATACGCAGTATTTT
.	.	TRBJ2-1	TRBV6-5	CASRGGVYNEQFF	TGTGCCAGCAGGGGCGGGGTTTACAATGAGCAGTTCTTC
.	.	TRBJ2-2	TRBV11-1	CASSLGGADTGELFF	TGTGCCAGCAGCTTAGGGGGAGCTGACACCGGGGAGCTGTTTTTT